This passage covers 25 T cell receptor beta chains from one sample sequenced in a study of T cell clonality in common variable immunodeficiency. Study outcomes and limitations: In common variable immunodeficiency, TCR beta chains reportedly carried fewer deletions and N-nucleotide insertions.

Data came from immunoSEQ multiplex PCR; TCRdb stores just in-frame clones and leaves some out. The sample was found to contain 25,000 to 35,000 clones, and every one recurs. Their cognate antigens are unknown. Sequencing used peripheral blood mononuclear cells. The receptor set was obtained from a human donor with common variable immunodeficiency.

CDR3: CASSISQGGDTQYF. CDR3 DNA (partial): TGTGCCAGTAGTATCTCGCAGGGAGGAGATACG. The chain links TRBV19 to TRBJ2-3; D perhaps matches TRBD2 (6 bases). Read sequence stops 3 residues before the CDR3 end, and the germline J gene provides the missing end. Germline V gene data show CDR1 as LNHDA and CDR2 as SQIVND (reference sequence). The V and J ends lost 3 bases and 5 bases respectively, with 12 bases between them. This CDR3 has 14 residues.

This clone was seen repeatedly, ten times or more. The DNA read from the CDR3 is TGTGCCAGCAGCTCTAATAGGGGGAACACTGAA. It is translated as CASSSNRGNTE. The CDR3, in full, reads CASSSNRGNTEAFF. The chain is built from TRBV7-2 and TRBJ1-1; weak D call: TRBD1 (5 bases). The CDR3 end falls 3 residues outside the read, so it is completed with the germline J gene. Trimming stripped 4 bases from V and 1 base from J, with 10 bases between. Germline assignment: CDR1 SGHTA and CDR2 FQGNSA. The CDR3 spans 14 residues.

Concerning this clone: The read ends 3 residues early relative to the CDR3; the germline J gene fills the gap. This chain uses TRBV11-2 with TRBJ2-5; a possible D gene is TRBD1 (6 bases). The CDR3 consists of 14 residues. The V and J ends lost 5 bases and 5 bases respectively, with 15 bases between them. CDR1 and CDR2 (germline): SGHAT, FQNNGV. The DNA read from the CDR3 is TGTGCCAGCAGCCCTAACAGGGAGAAGGAGACC. The encoded protein is CASSPNREKET. The CDR3 reads in full as CASSPNREKETQYF.

The sample holds a few counts of this clone. The CDR3 loop is CASSRDSGELFF. The sequenced part of the CDR3 DNA is TGTGCCAGCAGTCGGGACTCCGGGGAG. This chain joins TRBV2 and TRBJ2-2; D might be TRBD2 (6 bases). The observed sequence ends 3 residues before the CDR3 terminus, with the missing tail filled in from the germline J gene. This CDR3 has 12 amino acids. Trimming cost V 5 bases and J 6 bases, with 7 bases left between them. Germline V gene sequence: CDR1 SNHLY, CDR2 FYNNEI.

This clone was detected many times. The DNA ends 3 residues before the CDR3 does, and the rest of the CDR3 is filled in from the germline J gene. The chain combines TRBV5-8 with TRBJ2-3, with 9 bases fitting TRBD1. Germline CDR1 reads SGHTS; CDR2 reads YDEGEE. J lost 6 bases, V lost 3 bases, and 8 bases had no gene match. This CDR3 comprises 15 residues. The CDR3 loop reads CASSSGQGSHDTQYF. The CDR3 bases that were read are TGTGCCAGCAGCTCGGGACAGGGAAGTCACGATACG.

This clone was recorded a few times. The read falls 3 residues short of the CDR3 end, and the missing part is taken from the germline J gene. The chain is built from TRBV6-2 or TRBV6-3 and TRBJ1-1; possible D gene TRBD1, 5 bases. Germline V lookup: CDR1 MNHEY, CDR2 SVGEGT. Trimming left V 5 bases short and J 0 bases short, with 7 bases between. The CDR3 is made up of 13 amino acids. The sequenced part of the CDR3 DNA is TGTGCCAGCAGTACCAGGGTGAACACTGAA. Residues: CASSTRVNTE. Given in full, the CDR3 is CASSTRVNTEAFF.

This clone has ten or more counts. The CDR3 is cut off 3 residues early in the read; its end comes from the germline J gene. The chain carries TRBV7-2 and TRBJ2-3; TRBD2 matches 8 bases. The germline gives CDR1 SGHTA, CDR2 FQGNSA. The CDR3 length is 15 residues. V lost 0 bases to trimming and J lost 2 bases; unmatched junction nucleotides: 1. CDR3 DNA (partial): TGTGCCAGCAGCTTAGCACTAGCGGTCACAGATACG. It encodes CASSLALAVTDT. In full, the CDR3 reads CASSLALAVTDTQYF.

Notes on this clone: The read finishes 3 residues shy of the CDR3 end, and the germline J gene is used to complete it. The rearrangement joins TRBV19 to TRBJ1-3; D is perhaps TRBD1 (5 bases). This CDR3 has 16 amino acids. V lost 6 bases and J lost 0, with 15 bases in between. Germline lookup yields CDR1 LNHDA and CDR2 SQIVND (reference sequence). The sequenced part of the CDR3 DNA is TGTGCCAGTAGCTTGGGACTCACTAACTCTGGAAACACC. Translation: CASSLGLTNSGNT. From start to end, the CDR3 is CASSLGLTNSGNTIYF.

About this clone itself: The sequence runs out 3 residues before the end of the CDR3; the remainder is reconstructed from the germline J gene. This chain joins TRBV18 and TRBJ1-5, with 9 bases lining up with TRBD1. Germline assignment: CDR1 KGHSH and CDR2 LQKENI. The V gene end was trimmed by 3 bases and the J gene end by 7 bases; junction bases not matched to a gene: 13. The CDR3 is made up of 17 amino acids. This CDR3 reads CASSPVDRGWVEQPQHF. The covered CDR3 bases are TGTGCCAGCTCACCGGTAGACAGGGGGTGGGTCGAGCAGCCC.

Remarks on this clone: The read finishes 3 residues shy of the CDR3 end, and the germline J gene is used to complete it. The rearrangement joins TRBV19 to TRBJ2-7; D gene uncertain. V was shortened by 7 bases and J by 1 base, with 8 bases between the two germline ends. This CDR3 comprises 12 residues. Germline assignment: CDR1 LNHDA and CDR2 SQIVND (reference sequence). The CDR3 DNA, read in part, is TGTGCCAGTACGAGCAATTCCTACGAG. Translation gives CASTSNSYE. The whole CDR3 protein is CASTSNSYEQYF.

This clone was recorded many times. The read terminates 3 residues before the CDR3 end, so the remaining end is supplied by the germline J gene. The chain employs TRBV7-2 and TRBJ2-3, with D unclear. The germline V gene encodes CDR1 SGHTA and CDR2 FQGNSA. CDR3 length equals 15 residues. V gave up 4 bases and J gave up 0 bases, with 11 bases separating them. CDR3 DNA, as far as it was read: TGTGCCAGCAGCTCAGCCCCTGTTAGCACAGATACG. Translated: CASSSAPVSTDT. The whole CDR3 region reads CASSSAPVSTDTQYF. The full variable domain, completed using reference TRBV7-2 and TRBJ2-3, is GAGVSQSPSNKVTEKGKDVELRCDPISGHTALYWYRQSLGQGLEFLIYFQGNSAPDKSGLPSDRFSAERTGGSVSTLTIQRTQQEDSAVYLCASSSAPVSTDTQYFGPGTRLTVL.

This clone was picked up a small number of times. The read ends 3 residues before the CDR3 terminus; that terminus is restored from the germline J gene. The chain employs TRBV5-1 and TRBJ1-2; D is unresolved. Trimming took off 4 bases at V and 0 bases at J, with 13 bases between the two ends. Germline V gene sequence: CDR1 SGHRS, CDR2 YFSETQ. The CDR3 extends over 15 amino acids. Partial CDR3 DNA: TGCGCCAGCAGCCCAGCGCACGGCACTAACTATGGC. This gives the protein CASSPAHGTNYG. The complete CDR3 reads CASSPAHGTNYGYTF.

This clone was seen repeatedly, ten times or more. Read coverage stops 3 residues before the CDR3 terminus; the germline J gene supplies the remainder. The rearrangement joins TRBV7-9 to TRBJ1-6; 9 bases match TRBD1. Germline V gives CDR1 SEHNR, CDR2 FQNEAQ (reference sequence). V lost 5 bases to trimming and J lost 8 bases; unmatched junction nucleotides: 7. This CDR3 has 15 residues. CDR3 in amino acids: CASSDGTGLHSPLHF. Incomplete CDR3 DNA: TGTGCCAGCAGCGACGGGACAGGGTTGCATTCACCC.

This clone was observed many times. The read ends 3 residues before the CDR3 terminus; that terminus is restored from the germline J gene. This chain links TRBV5-4 with TRBJ1-1, with D unresolved. This CDR3 region has 14 residues. V shed 3 bases and J shed 1 base, with 10 bases lying between them. Per germline, CDR1 SGHNT and CDR2 YYREEE (reference sequence). The CDR3 bases that were read are TGTGCCAGCAGCTGGGCAGGTACGAACACTGAA. Protein product: CASSWAGTNTE. The full-length CDR3 reads as CASSWAGTNTEAFF.

This clone was seen more than once but under ten times. Sequencing ends 3 residues short of the CDR3 end; the germline J gene provides the rest. Other nucleotide sequences from this sample produce the same CDR3. This rearrangement joins TRBV19 to TRBJ2-5; 9 bases line up with TRBD1. Germline values: CDR1 LNHDA, CDR2 SQIVND (reference sequence). This CDR3 is built from 17 residues. V was clipped by 4 bases and J by 5 bases; unmatched bases: 14. The part of the CDR3 DNA that was read is TGTGCCAGTAGTACCACGACAGGGGGTCCCCCTGGGGAGACC. Translation: CASSTTTGGPPGET. The complete CDR3 protein is CASSTTTGGPPGETQYF.

A remark on this clone: Read sequence stops 3 residues before the CDR3 end, and the germline J gene provides the missing end. The chain links TRBV7-9 to TRBJ2-1, with D possibly matching TRBD1 (5 bases). V dropped 5 bases and J dropped 3 bases, with 5 bases sitting between them. The germline CDR1 and CDR2 sequences are SEHNR and FQNEAQ (reference sequence). The CDR3 loop spans 12 amino acids. This CDR3 reads CASSDSYNEQFF. CDR3 DNA, as far as it was read: TGTGCCAGCAGCGACAGCTACAATGAG.

This clone was seen more than once but under ten times. Sequencing ends 3 residues short of the CDR3 end; the germline J gene provides the rest. This chain uses TRBV5-4 with TRBJ2-5; 8 bases are shared with TRBD1. The V gene's germline CDR1 is SGHNT and CDR2 YYREEE (reference sequence). The CDR3 has 14 amino acids. J lost 4 bases, V lost 0 bases, and 2 bases had no gene match. The CDR3 sequence: CASSLGTGIETQYF. The CDR3 bases that were read are TGTGCCAGCAGCTTGGGGACAGGGATAGAGACC.

This clone was counted between two and nine times. The sequence runs out 3 residues before the end of the CDR3; the remainder is reconstructed from the germline J gene. V usage is TRBV7-2 and J usage is TRBJ2-1; 11 bases fit TRBD1. V trimming: 2 bases; J trimming: 7 bases; junction bases outside the gene matches: 4. CDR3 length equals 15 residues. Germline CDR1 is SGHTA and CDR2 is FQGNSA. The CDR3 bases that were read are TGTGCCAGCAGCTTAAGGGGACAGGGGGAGAATGAG. Its protein is CASSLRGQGENE. The whole CDR3 reads CASSLRGQGENEQFF.

This clone was found many times. The missing CDR3 end, 3 residues past where the read stops, is filled in from the germline J gene. This chain joins TRBV11-3 and TRBJ2-1, with 7 bases that match TRBD1. The trim removed 1 base at V and 7 bases at J, leaving 4 bases unmatched. Per germline, CDR1 SGHNT and CDR2 YENEEA. The CDR3 covers 14 residues. The CDR3 DNA, read in part, is TGTGCCAGCAGCTTAGCAGGGGGTGAAAATGAG. This translates into CASSLAGGENE. The entire CDR3 protein reads CASSLAGGENEQFF.

This clone has just a few counts. The read halts 3 residues ahead of the CDR3 end, with the missing end drawn from the germline J gene. V is TRBV6-2 or TRBV6-3 and J is TRBJ2-3; D is possibly TRBD1 (6 bases). This CDR3 has 14 amino acids. Germline V gene sequence: CDR1 MNHEY, CDR2 SVGEGT. Trimming took 10 bases from V and 0 from J, leaving 14 bases between them. The chain's CDR3 is CATLDSSSTDTQYF. The CDR3 bases that were read are TGTGCCACCTTGGACAGTTCTAGCACAGATACG.

Turning to this clone: The read ends 3 residues shy of where the CDR3 ends; the end is completed using the germline J gene. The chain carries TRBV7-9 and TRBJ1-2, with a weak D call TRBD1 (5 bases). From germline, CDR1 is SEHNR and CDR2 FQNEAQ (reference sequence). Trimming took 1 base from V and 7 from J, leaving 13 bases between them. The length of the CDR3 is 14 residues. CDR3 loop: CASSLDGGTSGYTF. The CDR3 bases that were read are TGTGCCAGCAGCTTAGACGGGGGGACTAGTGGC.

Comment on this clone: The CDR3 end lies 3 residues beyond the end of the read and is filled in from the germline J gene. This chain connects TRBV13 to TRBJ2-7; TRBD1 matches 11 bases. The germline CDR1 and CDR2 sequences are PRHDT and FYEKMQ (reference sequence). The CDR3 has 15 residues. J was trimmed by 0 bases and V by 4 bases; bases with no gene match: 2. The covered CDR3 bases are TGTGCCAGCAGCTCCGGGACAGGGGGCTCCTACGAG. This encodes CASSSGTGGSYE. The whole CDR3 sequence is CASSSGTGGSYEQYF.

This clone was detected many times. The read ends 3 residues before the CDR3 terminus; that terminus is restored from the germline J gene. The chain carries TRBV5-1 and TRBJ2-3; no clear D gene. Germline CDR1 is SGHRS and CDR2 is YFSETQ. V gave up 0 bases and J gave up 4 bases, with 9 bases separating them. The CDR3 is made up of 14 amino acids. The part of the CDR3 DNA that was read is TGCGCCAGCAGCTTGGCGGTTTCATCAGATACG. Translated: CASSLAVSSDT. The full CDR3 sequence reads CASSLAVSSDTQYF.

This clone appeared many times. The CDR3 end is not reached by the read, which stops 3 residues before it; the germline J gene fills it in. The rearrangement uses TRBV13 and TRBJ1-4; D may be TRBD1 (5 bases). Germline-derived CDR1 and CDR2 are PRHDT and FYEKMQ (reference sequence). Trimming took off 5 bases at V and 0 bases at J, with 13 bases between the two ends. The CDR3 is 16 residues long. The sequenced CDR3 bases are TGTGCCAGCAGCCGCCGGGGGGTCGCAACTAATGAAAAA. Protein sequence: CASSRRGVATNEK. The whole CDR3 region reads CASSRRGVATNEKLFF.

This clone was detected many times. The DNA ends 3 residues before the CDR3 does, and the rest of the CDR3 is filled in from the germline J gene. The chain is built from TRBV20-1 and TRBJ1-6; 8 nucleotides agree with TRBD1. This CDR3 contains 15 residues. Unmatched junction bases numbered 6, after V lost 2 bases and J lost 6 bases. The germline V gene encodes CDR1 DFQATT and CDR2 SNEGSKA (reference sequence). CDR3 sequence reads: CSARRPGQGNSPLHF. The CDR3 DNA, read in part, is TGCAGTGCTAGACGTCCAGGACAGGGTAATTCACCC.